This T cell receptor (beta chain) is from a study of persistence of HIV-infected CD4 T cells. This clone was seen just once. Its antigen is undetermined. Sequencing used immunoSEQ version 4 in survey mode. Assay used: immunoSEQ multiplex PCR; TCRdb lists only in-frame clones, some missing. This sample has 35,000 to 40,000 clones, with 87% found just once. Anti-CD3/anti-CD28 beads served as a nonspecific positive control stimulus. Sorting selected CD4+ T cells upregulating both CD40 ligand and CD69. The input for sequencing was CD4+ T cells sorted from PBMCs after approximately 20-hour stimulation, taken from a patient who received antiretroviral therapy. The sequence was collected from an adult man with HIV who was CMV-seropositive.

The CDR3 DNA reads as TGTGCCAGCAGTTTTGGGCTAGCGGGTCAATCCTACGAGCAGTACTTC. This encodes CASSFGLAGQSYEQYF. The genes are TRBV27 and TRBJ2-7; 8 positions match TRBD2. The V segment lost 3 bases and the J segment 1 base; nucleotides outside the gene matches: 8. Per germline, CDR1 MNHEY and CDR2 SMNVEV (reference sequence). The CDR3 spans 16 residues.